The following is a T cell receptor beta chain sequence with its context. It was with 60 Vbeta and 13 Jbeta primers that the PCR ran. Method: immunoSEQ multiplex PCR; TCRdb's copy keeps in-frame clones and lacks some. The data hold 100,000 to 150,000 clones, with less than 80% observed a single time. This CDR3 region has 14 residues. With 0 bases removed from V and 4 bases from J, the gap between germline ends came to 10 bases. Germline CDR1 reads SGHRS; CDR2 reads YFSETQ. This specimen belongs to a study of cytomegalovirus exposure and HLA in healthy donors. Study as a whole: A prior study identified 117 million unique TCR beta sequences from 180 million or so T cells.

The source of this sequence is a man aged 25 to 40 in good health and CMV-seronegative. The genes are TRBV5-1 and TRBJ1-1, with TRBD1 as a possible D gene (5 bases). The sample comprised PBMCs. The CDR3 reads CASSLADRSTEAFF. CDR3 nucleotide sequence: TGCGCCAGCAGCTTGGCCGACAGATCCACTGAAGCTTTCTTT.